The following is a T cell receptor beta chain sequence with its context. The sample comes from a study of blood T cell repertoires in COVID-19. Original processing notes: How many nucleated cells were present was estimated from reference gene primer amplification. Sequenced by immunoSEQ multiplex PCR; TCRdb stores in-frame clones only, minus some. The V and J calls and clone size were taken over from that table, and D and trimming were inferred from the DNA. The top ten hold under 6.5% of the sample, which has approximately 65,000 clones, about nine tenths seen once. The trim removed 4 bases at V and 3 bases at J, leaving 8 bases unmatched. The CDR3 spans 15 residues. Germline V gene data show CDR1 as LGHDT and CDR2 as YNNKEL (reference sequence).

V usage is TRBV3-1 (or the pseudogene TRBV3-2) and J usage is TRBJ2-7; 8 bases map to TRBD2. The receptor's source is a woman between 18 and 29 years old with acute or convalescent COVID-19. The sequenced sample consisted of peripheral blood. CDR3 nucleotide sequence: TGTGCCAGCAGCCGAATAGCGGGAACTAACTACGAGCAGTACTTC. Translation: CASSRIAGTNYEQYF.